This T cell receptor (beta chain) came from a study of blood T cells in healthy people across ages. General observations from the study: Naive T cell percentage showed a strong correlation with the diversity of TCR beta.

This clonotype was counted once. What it binds is not known. The use of a sample-barcoded 5' primer and a J-beta primer mix characterized a second PCR of about 7 to 12 cycles. A 12-random-nucleotide template-switch adaptor tagged each cDNA molecule. Each CDR3 protein gets one entry after TCRdb re-called the 5' RACE reads with MiXCR. Of around 1.7 million distinct CDR3 sequences in the sample, 28% were seen once. This CDR3 has 17 amino acids. Germline loops: CDR1 SEHNR, CDR2 FQNEAQ (reference sequence). J gave up 6 bases and V 7 bases, and 13 bases lay outside the gene matches. Each donor supplied around 9.6 milliliters of peripheral blood.

Material: blood. The TCR sequence derives from a woman in her 30s in good health. V is TRBV7-9 and J is TRBJ2-2; 11 bases are shared with TRBD1. Here the CDR3 reads CASTERTGGGLSGELFF. CDR3 DNA sequence: TGTGCCAGCACCGAGCGGACAGGGGGCGGTCTATCCGGGGAGCTGTTTTTT.